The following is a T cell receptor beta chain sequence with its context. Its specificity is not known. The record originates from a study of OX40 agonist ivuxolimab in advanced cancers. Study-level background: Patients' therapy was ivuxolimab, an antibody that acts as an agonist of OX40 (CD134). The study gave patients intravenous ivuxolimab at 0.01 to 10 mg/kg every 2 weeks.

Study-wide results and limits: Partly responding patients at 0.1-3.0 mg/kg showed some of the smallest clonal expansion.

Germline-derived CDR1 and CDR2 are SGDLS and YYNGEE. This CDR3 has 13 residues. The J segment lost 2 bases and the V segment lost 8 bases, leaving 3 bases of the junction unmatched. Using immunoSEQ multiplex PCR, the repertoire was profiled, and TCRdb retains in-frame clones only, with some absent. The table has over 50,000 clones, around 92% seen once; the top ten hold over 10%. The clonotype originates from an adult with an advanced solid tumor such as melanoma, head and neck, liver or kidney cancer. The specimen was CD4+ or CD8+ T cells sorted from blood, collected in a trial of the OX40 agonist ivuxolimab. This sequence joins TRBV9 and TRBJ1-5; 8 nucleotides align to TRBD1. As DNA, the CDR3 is TGTGCCAGTGGGACAGGAGGCAATCAGCCCCAGCATTTT. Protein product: CASGTGGNQPQHF.